A single sample gave rise to the 29 T cell receptor beta chains below, sequenced in a study of blood T cell repertoires in COVID-19. TCRdb's table, derived via immunoSEQ multiplex PCR, lists solely in-frame clones and lacks some. This table holds approximately 150,000 clones, 80% to 90% found once. The sequencing input was peripheral blood. These receptors all come from a man aged 50 to 60 with active or convalescent COVID-19.

This clone turned up a few times. This rearrangement joins TRBV30 to TRBJ1-4; maybe TRBD1 (6 bases). Trimming took 2 bases from V and 7 from J, leaving 14 bases between them. Germline CDR1 reads GTSNPN; CDR2 reads SVGIG (reference sequence). The CDR3 has 14 residues. The CDR3: CAWSLGAGGEKLFF. CDR3 nucleotides: TGTGCCTGGAGTTTGGGGGCTGGAGGTGAAAAACTGTTTTTT.

This clone qualifies as medium-sized. The chain has TRBV6-5 and TRBJ2-5; 7 nucleotides agree with TRBD2. The J segment lost 0 bases and the V segment lost 6 bases, leaving 7 bases of the junction unmatched. The length of the CDR3 is 15 residues. Germline CDR1 and CDR2: MNHEY and SVGAGI. The CDR3 sequence is CASRRGLQYQETQYF. CDR3 bases: TGTGCCAGCAGGAGGGGACTACAGTACCAAGAGACCCAGTACTTC.

The chain links TRBV15 to TRBJ2-3, with D tentatively TRBD2 (5 bases). V was trimmed by 0 bases and J by 1 base, leaving 11 bases between them. The CDR3 is 16 residues long. Per the germline V gene, CDR1 is LNHNV and CDR2 is YYDKDF (reference sequence). The CDR3 sequence: CATSRDLEAGTDTQYF. The CDR3 bases are TGTGCCACCAGCAGAGATTTGGAGGCCGGCACAGATACGCAGTATTTT.

The gene calls are TRBV4-2 and TRBJ2-7, with D unclear. The V end was cut by 0 bases, the J end by 1 base, with 7 bases between. The CDR3 is 14 amino acids. Germline V gene lookup returns CDR1 LGHNA and CDR2 YNFKEQ. In DNA form, the CDR3 reads TGTGCCAGCAGCCAAGAAGTAGAGTCCTACGAGCAGTACTTC. Translated: CASSQEVESYEQYF.

This sequence joins TRBV10-1 and TRBJ2-3; 9 bases map to TRBD2. The CDR3 runs 14 residues. Trimming cost V 5 bases and J 4 bases; bases outside gene matches: 4. CDR1 is WNHNN and CDR2 is SYGVQD in the germline V gene (reference sequence). DNA for the CDR3: TGCGCCAGCAGTATAAGCGGGAGGCCAGATACGCAGTATTTT. Translated: CASSISGRPDTQYF.

The rearrangement links TRBV4-1 to TRBJ2-1; 12 bases line up with TRBD2. V shed 3 bases and J 5 bases; nucleotides not matched to a gene: 11. CDR1 and CDR2 (germline): MGHRA, YSYEKL. CDR3 length equals 18 residues. Written as DNA, the CDR3 is TGCGCCAGCAGCCAGGACATCCTAGCGGGAGGGAGGAACAATGAGCAGTTCTTC. It specifies CASSQDILAGGRNNEQFF.

This CDR3 reads CASSPRDNQETQYF. The CDR3 region has the DNA TGCGCCAGCAGCCCCCGGGACAACCAAGAGACCCAGTACTTC. The J gene is TRBJ2-5, the V gene TRBV4-1; weak D call: TRBD1 (6 bases). Germline CDR1 and CDR2: MGHRA and YSYEKL. Between the trimmed V and J ends, which lost 4 bases and 0 bases, there was a span of 9 bases. This CDR3 is 14 amino acids long.

The rearrangement joins TRBV18 to TRBJ2-7; D is perhaps TRBD1 (6 bases). V was cut by 1 base and J by 5 bases, with 12 bases left in between. Germline values: CDR1 KGHSH, CDR2 LQKENI. The CDR3 sequence is 14 residues long. DNA for the CDR3: TGTGCCAGCTCACCACTAGGACAGCTGGACGAGCAGTACTTC. Its translation is CASSPLGQLDEQYF.

The genes are TRBV5-1 and TRBJ2-2; 11 bases align to TRBD2. The CDR3 sequence is 16 residues long. V lost 4 bases and J lost 5; bases outside the gene matches: 7. Germline lookup yields CDR1 SGHRS and CDR2 YFSETQ. Here the CDR3 reads CASSPYGTSGTGELFF. DNA for the CDR3: TGCGCCAGCAGCCCCTACGGGACTAGCGGAACCGGGGAGCTGTTTTTT.

V and J are TRBV25-1 and TRBJ1-1; D remains ambiguous. The V end was cut by 1 base, the J end by 4 bases, with 4 bases between. The CDR3 runs to 12 residues. Germline loops: CDR1 MGHDK, CDR2 SYGVNS. The chain's CDR3 is CASSEWATEAFF. The DNA for the CDR3 is TGTGCCAGCAGTGAATGGGCCACTGAAGCTTTCTTT.

J is TRBJ1-1 and V is TRBV5-6; 9 bases match TRBD1. V dropped 4 bases and J dropped 4; count of bases not matched to a gene: 8. Germline CDR1 is SGHDT and CDR2 is YYEEEE. The CDR3 sequence is 15 residues long. The CDR3 DNA reads as TGTGCCAGCAGCACGGGACAGGGTTTTTTCACTGAAGCTTTCTTT. Translating gives CASSTGQGFFTEAFF. The complete variable domain, with remaining parts taken from reference TRBV5-6 and TRBJ1-1, reads DAGVTQSPTHLIKTRGQQVTLRCSPKSGHDTVSWYQQALGQGPQFIFQYYEEEERQRGNFPDRFSGHQFPNYSSELNVNALLLGDSALYLCASSTGQGFFTEAFFGQGTRLTVV.

The gene calls are TRBV5-4 and TRBJ2-7, with 7 nucleotides matching TRBD1. CDR1 SGHNT and CDR2 YYREEE come from the germline V gene (reference sequence). The V and J ends lost 5 bases and 2 bases, in that order; junction bases with no gene match: 4. The CDR3 covers 13 residues. CDR3 protein: CASRRQGAYEQYF. The CDR3 DNA sequence: TGTGCCAGCAGGAGGCAGGGGGCCTACGAGCAGTACTTC.

This clone was seen only a few times. The chain joins TRBV14 to TRBJ2-1; maybe TRBD1 (5 bases). V lost 0 bases and J lost 12, with 12 bases in between. Germline lookup yields CDR1 SGHDN and CDR2 FVKESK. The CDR3 length is 13 residues. CDR3 sequence (DNA): TGTGCCAGCAGCCAAGATATGGCAGGGTTGCAGTTCTTC. Amino acids: CASSQDMAGLQFF.

This rearrangement joins TRBV5-4 to TRBJ2-1, with TRBD2 matching 11 bases. This CDR3 is 17 amino acids long. Germline-derived CDR1 and CDR2 are SGHNT and YYREEE (reference sequence). J lost 8 bases, V lost 1 base, and 11 bases had no gene match. The CDR3 nucleotides read TGTGCCAGCAGCTTGTTAGCGGGAGGGCCCGGGCGCGATGAGCAGTTCTTC. Its protein is CASSLLAGGPGRDEQFF. Supplemented by reference TRBV5-4 and TRBJ2-1, the full variable domain reads ETGVTQSPTHLIKTRGQQVTLRCSSQSGHNTVSWYQQALGQGPQFIFQYYREEENGRGNFPPRFSGLQFPNYSSELNVNALELDDSALYLCASSLLAGGPGRDEQFFGPGTRLTVL.

The table lists this clone with a few counts. V is TRBV19 and J is TRBJ2-2; TRBD2 matches at 8 bases. V trimming: 11 bases; J trimming: 3 bases; junction bases outside the gene matches: 2. Germline V gene data show CDR1 as LNHDA and CDR2 as SQIVND (reference sequence). The CDR3 is 12 amino acids. CDR3 sequence: CASGGYTGELFF. The CDR3 DNA reads as TGTGCCTCGGGAGGGTACACCGGGGAGCTGTTTTTT. Full variable domain (outside the CDR3, taken from reference TRBV19 and TRBJ2-2): DGGITQSPKYLFRKEGQNVTLSCEQNLNHDAMYWYRQDPGQGLRLIYYSQIVNDFQKGDIAEGYSVSREKKESFPLTVTSAQKNPTAFYLCASGGYTGELFFGEGSRLTVL.

This clone showed up just a few times. This rearrangement joins TRBV10-3 to TRBJ1-2, with a weak D call TRBD1 (6 bases). Between the trimmed V and J ends, which lost 0 bases and 7 bases, there was a span of 12 bases. Germline V CDR1 and CDR2: ENHRY, SYGVKD. The CDR3 length is 14 residues. The CDR3 coding sequence is TGTGCCATCAGTGAGTCCCGAACAGGGAGTGGCTACACCTTC. It encodes CAISESRTGSGYTF.

The rearrangement uses TRBV5-4 and TRBJ2-2; 7 nucleotides line up with TRBD1. The V gene end was trimmed by 4 bases and the J gene end by 3 bases; junction bases not matched to a gene: 12. The CDR3 is 17 amino acids. Germline V gene lookup returns CDR1 SGHNT and CDR2 YYREEE (reference sequence). CDR3 sequence reads: CASSIIPGQLYTGELFF. In nucleotides, the CDR3 is TGTGCCAGCAGCATCATTCCGGGACAGTTATACACCGGGGAGCTGTTTTTT.

The rearrangement uses TRBV3-1 (or the pseudogene TRBV3-2) and TRBJ1-1, with D possibly matching TRBD1 (5 bases). Germline loops: CDR1 LGHDT, CDR2 YNNKEL (reference sequence). There are 13 residues in the CDR3. Between the trimmed V and J ends, which lost 4 bases and 1 base, there was a span of 7 bases. The CDR3 is CASSRGGNTEAFF. DNA of the CDR3: TGTGCCAGCAGCCGGGGGGGGAACACTGAAGCTTTCTTT.

The chain combines TRBV2 with TRBJ2-3, with D tentatively TRBD2 (6 bases). The germline gives CDR1 SNHLY, CDR2 FYNNEI. V was clipped by 3 bases and J by 3 bases, with 13 bases between them. The CDR3 length is 15 residues. The CDR3 region is CASSDREKGTDTQYF. CDR3 coding DNA: TGTGCCAGCAGTGACCGGGAGAAGGGGACAGATACGCAGTATTTT.

The chain carries TRBV6-4 and TRBJ2-5; possibly TRBD2 for D (5 bases). This CDR3 is 14 amino acids long. The V gene's germline CDR1 is MRHNA and CDR2 SNTAGT. V was pared by 2 bases and J by 5 bases, with 12 bases between. The CDR3, as DNA: TGTGCCAGCAGTGACAGGACCCGAGGGGAGACCCAGTACTTC. Translation gives CASSDRTRGETQYF.

The chain couples TRBV29-1 to TRBJ2-3; 9 bases match TRBD2. Germline V lookup: CDR1 SQVTM, CDR2 ANQGSEA. V was clipped by 0 bases and J by 12 bases; unmatched bases: 10. The CDR3 length is 14 residues. The CDR3 is CSVEDPGLAGRQYF. The DNA for the CDR3 is TGCAGCGTTGAAGATCCAGGGCTAGCGGGGAGACAGTATTTT.

The V call is TRBV6-5, the J call TRBJ1-2; TRBD1 agrees at 7 bases. The length of the CDR3 is 13 residues. V lost 6 bases and J lost 7; bases outside the gene matches: 8. The germline CDR1 and CDR2 sequences are MNHEY and SVGAGI. The CDR3 here is CASSLGTVGGYTF. Written as DNA, the CDR3 is TGTGCCAGCAGCCTAGGGACAGTAGGTGGCTACACCTTC.

The J gene is TRBJ1-2, the V gene TRBV10-1, with TRBD1 matching 7 bases. From germline, CDR1 is WNHNN and CDR2 SYGVQD (reference sequence). The CDR3 runs to 14 residues. V lost 4 bases, J lost 0 bases, and 2 bases stayed unmatched. This CDR3 reads CASSAGTANYGYTF. The CDR3 DNA is TGCGCCAGCAGTGCCGGGACAGCTAACTATGGCTACACCTTC.

V and J are TRBV29-1 and TRBJ2-5; maybe TRBD1 (5 bases). This CDR3 is built from 11 residues. The ends were cut back, 7 bases at V and 5 bases at J, with 11 bases in the middle. CDR1 is SQVTM and CDR2 is ANQGSEA in the germline V gene. The CDR3 DNA reads as TGCAGCGCCATGAAGGGGGAGACCCAGTACTTC. Protein sequence: CSAMKGETQYF.

The V call is TRBV30, the J call TRBJ2-1; perhaps TRBD2 as D (6 bases). The germline CDR1 and CDR2 sequences are GTSNPN and SVGIG (reference sequence). The CDR3 consists of 13 residues. The germline V and J ends were trimmed by 0 bases and 6 bases, with 9 bases remaining between them. The CDR3 spells CAWSVGGANEQFF. The CDR3, as DNA: TGTGCCTGGAGTGTAGGCGGGGCCAATGAGCAGTTCTTC.

This clone was counted a single time. V usage is TRBV6-6 and J usage is TRBJ1-5; D remains unclear. The CDR3 runs to 12 residues. The V end lost 6 bases, the J end lost 3 bases, and 6 bases lay between the germline ends. Germline lookup yields CDR1 MNHNY and CDR2 SVGAGI (reference sequence). The CDR3 is CASSSYNQPQHF. CDR3 bases: TGTGCCAGCAGCTCGTACAATCAGCCCCAGCATTTT.

The V call is TRBV4-1, the J call TRBJ2-1; the match to TRBD2 covers 9 bases. Germline loops: CDR1 MGHRA, CDR2 YSYEKL. There are 16 residues in the CDR3. The J segment lost 7 bases and the V segment lost 0 bases, leaving 7 bases of the junction unmatched. CDR3 sequence reads: CASSQDGSGRWNEQFF. In DNA form, the CDR3 reads TGCGCCAGCAGCCAAGACGGTAGCGGGAGATGGAATGAGCAGTTCTTC.

This clone was seen once. The gene calls are TRBV28 and TRBJ1-4, with 8 bases aligning to TRBD1. Germline V lookup: CDR1 MDHEN, CDR2 SYDVKM. Trimming removed 6 bases from V and 5 bases from J; junction bases left unmatched: 14. This CDR3 has 17 amino acids. As DNA, the CDR3 is TGTGCCAGCAGCCCGCCCCCGACAGGGGTAAGGAATGAAAAACTGTTTTTT. This sequence encodes CASSPPPTGVRNEKLFF. Supplemented by reference TRBV28 and TRBJ1-4, the full variable domain reads DVKVTQSSRYLVKRTGEKVFLECVQDMDHENMFWYRQDPGLGLRLIYFSYDVKMKEKGDIPEGYSVSREKKERFSLILESASTNQTSMYLCASSPPPTGVRNEKLFFGSGTQLSVL.

This clone was observed once. This chain joins TRBV6-5 and TRBJ2-1; 13 bases map to TRBD2. The junction had 6 bases not matched to a gene; V was cut back by 6 bases and J by 7 bases. The CDR3 has 15 amino acids. CDR1 is MNHEY and CDR2 is SVGAGI in the germline V gene. This CDR3 is CASRTTSGGLNEQFF. In DNA, the CDR3 is TGTGCCAGCAGAACGACTAGCGGGGGGTTAAATGAGCAGTTCTTC.